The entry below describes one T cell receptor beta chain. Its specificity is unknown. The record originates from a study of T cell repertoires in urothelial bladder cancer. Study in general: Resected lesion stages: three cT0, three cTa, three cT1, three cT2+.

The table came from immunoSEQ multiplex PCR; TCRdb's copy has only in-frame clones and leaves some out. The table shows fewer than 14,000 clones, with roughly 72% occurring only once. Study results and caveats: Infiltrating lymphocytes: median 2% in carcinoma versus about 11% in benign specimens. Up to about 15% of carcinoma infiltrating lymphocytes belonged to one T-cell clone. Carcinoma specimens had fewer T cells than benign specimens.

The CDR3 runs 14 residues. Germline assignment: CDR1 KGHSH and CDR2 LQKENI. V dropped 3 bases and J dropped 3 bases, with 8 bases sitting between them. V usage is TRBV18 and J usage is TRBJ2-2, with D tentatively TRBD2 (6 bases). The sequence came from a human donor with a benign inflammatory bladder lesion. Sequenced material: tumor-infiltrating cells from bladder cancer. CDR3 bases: TGTGCCAGCTCACCCGGGACTTACACCGGGGAGCTGTTTTTT. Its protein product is CASSPGTYTGELFF.